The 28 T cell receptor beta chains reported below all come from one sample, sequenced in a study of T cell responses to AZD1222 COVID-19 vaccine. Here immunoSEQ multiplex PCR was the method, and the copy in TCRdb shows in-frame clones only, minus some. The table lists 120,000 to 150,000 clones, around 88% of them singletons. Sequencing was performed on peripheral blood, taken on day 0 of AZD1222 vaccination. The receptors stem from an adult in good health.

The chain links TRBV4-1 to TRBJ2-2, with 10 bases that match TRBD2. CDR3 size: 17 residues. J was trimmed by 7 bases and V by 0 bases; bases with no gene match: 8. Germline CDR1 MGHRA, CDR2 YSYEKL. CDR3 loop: CASSQEPSGRARGELFF. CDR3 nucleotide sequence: TGCGCCAGCAGCCAAGAACCCAGCGGGAGGGCCCGCGGGGAGCTGTTTTTT.

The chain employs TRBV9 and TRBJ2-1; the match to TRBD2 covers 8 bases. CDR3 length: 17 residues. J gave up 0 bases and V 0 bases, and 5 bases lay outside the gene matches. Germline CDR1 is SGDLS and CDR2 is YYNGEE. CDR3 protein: CASSVDGAGGSYNEQFF. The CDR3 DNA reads TGTGCCAGCAGCGTAGATGGGGCGGGAGGCTCCTACAATGAGCAGTTCTTC.

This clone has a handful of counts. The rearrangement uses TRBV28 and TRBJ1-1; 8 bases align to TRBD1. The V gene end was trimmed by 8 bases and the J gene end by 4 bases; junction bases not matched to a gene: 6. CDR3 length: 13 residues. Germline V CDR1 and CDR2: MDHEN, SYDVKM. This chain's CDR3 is CASSTGGGTEAFF. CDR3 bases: TGTGCCAGCTCCACAGGGGGGGGCACTGAAGCTTTCTTT.

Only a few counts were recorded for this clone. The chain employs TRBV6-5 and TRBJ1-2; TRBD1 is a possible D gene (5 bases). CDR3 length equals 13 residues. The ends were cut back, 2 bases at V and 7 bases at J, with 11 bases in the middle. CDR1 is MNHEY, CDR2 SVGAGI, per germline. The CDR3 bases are TGTGCCAGCAGTTACGCCCCCGGGGGTGGCTACACCTTC. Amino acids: CASSYAPGGGYTF.

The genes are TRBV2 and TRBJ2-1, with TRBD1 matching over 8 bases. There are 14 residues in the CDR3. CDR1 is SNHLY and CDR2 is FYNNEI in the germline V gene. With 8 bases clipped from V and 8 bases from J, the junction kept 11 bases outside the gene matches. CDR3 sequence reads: CASWGAGGMDEQFF. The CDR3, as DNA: TGTGCCAGCTGGGGGGCAGGGGGCATGGATGAGCAGTTCTTC.

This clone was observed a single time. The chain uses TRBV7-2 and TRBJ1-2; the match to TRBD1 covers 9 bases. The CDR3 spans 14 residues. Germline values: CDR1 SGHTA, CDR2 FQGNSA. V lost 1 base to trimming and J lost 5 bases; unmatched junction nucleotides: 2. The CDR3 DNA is TGTGCCAGCAGCTTAGGAGGGACAGGGTATGGCTACACCTTC. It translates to CASSLGGTGYGYTF.

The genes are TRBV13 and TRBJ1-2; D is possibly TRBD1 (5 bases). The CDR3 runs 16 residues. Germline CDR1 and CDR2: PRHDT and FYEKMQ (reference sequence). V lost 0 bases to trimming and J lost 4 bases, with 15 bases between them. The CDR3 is CASSLGRGERFYGYTF. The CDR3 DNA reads TGTGCCAGCAGCTTAGGAAGGGGCGAAAGATTCTATGGCTACACCTTC.

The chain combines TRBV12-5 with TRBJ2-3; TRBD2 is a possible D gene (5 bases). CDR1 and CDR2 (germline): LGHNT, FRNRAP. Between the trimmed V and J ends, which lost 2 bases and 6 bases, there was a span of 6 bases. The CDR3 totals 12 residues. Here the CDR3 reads CASGLWRDTQYF. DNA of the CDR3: TGTGCTAGTGGTTTGTGGAGGGATACGCAGTATTTT.

The CDR3 DNA reads TGCGCCAGCAGCTTGGTGTCCGGGACCACCTACAATGAGCAGTTCTTC. This codes for CASSLVSGTTYNEQFF. The rearrangement uses TRBV5-1 and TRBJ2-1, with D perhaps matching TRBD1 or TRBD2 (5 bases each). V shed 0 bases and J shed 2 bases, with 12 bases lying between them. This CDR3 spans 16 amino acids. CDR1 and CDR2 from the germline V gene are SGHRS and YFSETQ. The entire variable domain, with the rest obtained from reference TRBV5-1 and TRBJ2-1, is as follows: KAGVTQTPRYLIKTRGQQVTLSCSPISGHRSVSWYQQTPGQGLQFLFEYFSETQRNKGNFPGRFSGRQFSNSRSEMNVSTLELGDSALYLCASSLVSGTTYNEQFFGPGTRLTVL.

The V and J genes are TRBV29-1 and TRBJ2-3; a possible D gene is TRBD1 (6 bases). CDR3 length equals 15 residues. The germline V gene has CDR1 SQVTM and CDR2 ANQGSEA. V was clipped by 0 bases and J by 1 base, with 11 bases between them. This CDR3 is CSVEDFSGGTDTQYF. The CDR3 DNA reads TGCAGCGTTGAAGATTTTTCAGGGGGCACAGATACGCAGTATTTT.

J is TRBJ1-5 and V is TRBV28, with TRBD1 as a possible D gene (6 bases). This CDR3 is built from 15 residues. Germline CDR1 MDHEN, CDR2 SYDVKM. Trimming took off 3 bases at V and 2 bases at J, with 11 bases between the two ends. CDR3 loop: CASSFDRLGNQPQHF. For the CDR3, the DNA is TGTGCCAGCAGTTTTGACAGGTTGGGCAATCAGCCCCAGCATTTT. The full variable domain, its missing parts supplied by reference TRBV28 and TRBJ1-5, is DVKVTQSSRYLVKRTGEKVFLECVQDMDHENMFWYRQDPGLGLRLIYFSYDVKMKEKGDIPEGYSVSREKKERFSLILESASTNQTSMYLCASSFDRLGNQPQHFGDGTRLSIL.

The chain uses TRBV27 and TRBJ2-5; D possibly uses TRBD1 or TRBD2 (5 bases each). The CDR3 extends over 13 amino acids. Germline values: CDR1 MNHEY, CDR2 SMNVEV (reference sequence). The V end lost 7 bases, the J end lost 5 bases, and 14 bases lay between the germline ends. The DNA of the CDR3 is TGTGCCAGCAAGGATATGGGACGGGAGACCCAGTACTTC. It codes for CASKDMGRETQYF.

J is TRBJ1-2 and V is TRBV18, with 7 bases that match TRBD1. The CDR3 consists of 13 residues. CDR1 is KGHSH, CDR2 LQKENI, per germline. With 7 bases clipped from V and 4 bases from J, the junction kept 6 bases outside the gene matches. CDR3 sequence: CASLRQGTYGYTF. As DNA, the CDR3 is TGTGCCAGCTTGAGACAGGGAACCTATGGCTACACCTTC.

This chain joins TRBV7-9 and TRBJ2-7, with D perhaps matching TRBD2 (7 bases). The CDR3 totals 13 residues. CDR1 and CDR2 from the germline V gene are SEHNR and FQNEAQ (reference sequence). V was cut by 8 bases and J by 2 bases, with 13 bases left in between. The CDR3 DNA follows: TGTGCCAGCGGGGGGGCGGTTCCCTACGAGCAGTACTTC. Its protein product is CASGGAVPYEQYF.

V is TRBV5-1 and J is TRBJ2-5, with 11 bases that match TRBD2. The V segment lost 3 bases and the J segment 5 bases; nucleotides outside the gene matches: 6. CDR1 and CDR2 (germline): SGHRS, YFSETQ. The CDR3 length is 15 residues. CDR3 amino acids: CASSSTSGSGETQYF. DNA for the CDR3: TGCGCCAGCAGCTCAACTAGCGGGAGTGGTGAGACCCAGTACTTC.

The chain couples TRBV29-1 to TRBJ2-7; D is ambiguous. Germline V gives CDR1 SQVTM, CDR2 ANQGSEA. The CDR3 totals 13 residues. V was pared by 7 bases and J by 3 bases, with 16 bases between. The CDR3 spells CSAGRLGGYEQYF. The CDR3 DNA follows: TGCAGCGCTGGTAGGTTGGGTGGCTACGAGCAGTACTTC.

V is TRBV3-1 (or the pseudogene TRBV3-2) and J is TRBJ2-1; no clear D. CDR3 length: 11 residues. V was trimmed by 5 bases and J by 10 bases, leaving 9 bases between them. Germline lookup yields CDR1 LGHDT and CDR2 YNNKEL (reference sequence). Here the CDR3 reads CASSSLLEQFF. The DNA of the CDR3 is TGTGCCAGCAGCTCTCTCTTAGAGCAGTTCTTC.

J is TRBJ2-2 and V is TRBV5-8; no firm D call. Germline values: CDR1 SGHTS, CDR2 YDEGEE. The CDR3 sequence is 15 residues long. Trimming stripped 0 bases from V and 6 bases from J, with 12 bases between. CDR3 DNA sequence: TGTGCCAGCAGCTTGGTTCGGGTTAGGTCCGGGGAGCTGTTTTTT. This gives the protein CASSLVRVRSGELFF.

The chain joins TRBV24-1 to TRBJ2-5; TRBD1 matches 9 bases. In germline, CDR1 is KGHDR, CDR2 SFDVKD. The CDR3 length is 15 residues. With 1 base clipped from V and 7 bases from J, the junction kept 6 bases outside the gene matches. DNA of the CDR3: TGTGCCACCAGTGATTTAACACAGGGGGCCGGGACCCAGTACTTC. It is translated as CATSDLTQGAGTQYF.

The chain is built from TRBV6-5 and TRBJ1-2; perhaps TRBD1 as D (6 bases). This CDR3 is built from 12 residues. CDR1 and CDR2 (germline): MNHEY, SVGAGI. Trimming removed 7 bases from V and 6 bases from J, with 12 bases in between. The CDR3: CASTRGNHGYTF. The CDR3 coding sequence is TGTGCCAGCACTAGGGGGAATCATGGCTACACCTTC.

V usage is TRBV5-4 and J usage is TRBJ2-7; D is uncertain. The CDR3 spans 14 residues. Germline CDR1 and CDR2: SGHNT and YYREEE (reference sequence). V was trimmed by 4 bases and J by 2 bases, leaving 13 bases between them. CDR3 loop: CASSPRVSPYEQYF. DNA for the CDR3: TGTGCCAGCAGCCCCCGGGTGTCACCCTACGAGCAGTACTTC.

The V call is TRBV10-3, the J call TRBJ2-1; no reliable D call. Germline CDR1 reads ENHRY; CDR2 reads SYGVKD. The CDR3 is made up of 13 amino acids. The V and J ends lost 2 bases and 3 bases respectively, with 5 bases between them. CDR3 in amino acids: CAISEGNYNEQFF. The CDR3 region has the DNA TGTGCCATCAGTGAGGGGAACTACAATGAGCAGTTCTTC.

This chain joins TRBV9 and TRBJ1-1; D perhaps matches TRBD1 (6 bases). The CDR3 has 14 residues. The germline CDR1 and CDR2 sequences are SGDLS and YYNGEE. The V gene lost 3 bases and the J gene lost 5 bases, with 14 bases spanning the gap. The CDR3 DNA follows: TGTGCCAGCAGCGCCGGAGGGGGGACGACTGAAGCTTTCTTT. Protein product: CASSAGGGTTEAFF.

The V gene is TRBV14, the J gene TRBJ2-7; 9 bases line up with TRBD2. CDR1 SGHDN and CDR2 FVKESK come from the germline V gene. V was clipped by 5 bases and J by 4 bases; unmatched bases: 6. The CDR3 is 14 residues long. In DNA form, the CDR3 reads TGTGCCAGCAGCTTTAGCGGGAGTGGGTACGAGCAGTACTTC. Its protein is CASSFSGSGYEQYF.

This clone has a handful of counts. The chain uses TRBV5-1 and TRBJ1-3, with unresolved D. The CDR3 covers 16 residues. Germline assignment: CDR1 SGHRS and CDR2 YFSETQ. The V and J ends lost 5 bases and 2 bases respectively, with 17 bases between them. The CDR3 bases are TGCGCCAGCAGATCGGGCCTTCCGGAACCTGGAAACACCATATATTTT. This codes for CASRSGLPEPGNTIYF. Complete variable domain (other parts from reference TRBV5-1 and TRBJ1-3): KAGVTQTPRYLIKTRGQQVTLSCSPISGHRSVSWYQQTPGQGLQFLFEYFSETQRNKGNFPGRFSGRQFSNSRSEMNVSTLELGDSALYLCASRSGLPEPGNTIYFGEGSWLTVV.

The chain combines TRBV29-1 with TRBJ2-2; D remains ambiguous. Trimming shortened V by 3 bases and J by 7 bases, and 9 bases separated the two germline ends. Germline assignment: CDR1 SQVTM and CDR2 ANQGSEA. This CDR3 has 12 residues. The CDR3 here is CSVELSFGELFF. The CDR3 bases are TGCAGCGTTGAGCTATCTTTCGGGGAGCTGTTTTTT.

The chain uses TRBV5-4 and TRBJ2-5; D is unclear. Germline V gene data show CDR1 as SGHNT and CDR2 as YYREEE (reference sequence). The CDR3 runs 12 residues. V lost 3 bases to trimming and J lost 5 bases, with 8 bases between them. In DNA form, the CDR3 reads TGTGCCAGCAGCTCCCTCGGGGAGACCCAGTACTTC. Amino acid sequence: CASSSLGETQYF.

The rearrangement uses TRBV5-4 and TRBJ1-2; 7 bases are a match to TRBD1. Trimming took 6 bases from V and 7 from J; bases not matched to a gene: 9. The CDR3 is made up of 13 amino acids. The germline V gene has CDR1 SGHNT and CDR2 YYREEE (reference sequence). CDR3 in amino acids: CASTEGAPRGYTF. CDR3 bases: TGTGCCAGCACAGAGGGGGCGCCGCGTGGCTACACCTTC.